The clone carrying this TCR beta chain has at least ten counts. Antigen specificity is unknown. The CDR3 length is 14 residues. Trimming cost V 5 bases and J 6 bases, with 16 bases left between them. Germline lookup yields CDR1 LNHDA and CDR2 SQIVND (reference sequence). TCR beta CDR3 regions were amplified from RNA transcripts. In the first-round RT-PCR of the TCR CDR3, the HTBI primer set was used. TCRdb passed the multiplex PCR reads through MiXCR, listing each CDR3 protein once. Found here are about 520,000 distinct CDR3 sequences, roughly 24% of them singletons; the top ten hold roughly 12%. Uncontrolled infections, other autoimmune diseases, pregnancy or lactation led to exclusion of patients. The data belong to a study of T cells in Graves' hyperthyroidism and ophthalmopathy. On the study more broadly: Peripheral blood was drawn at first diagnosis, prior to all treatment. Overall study findings and caveats: Patients with ophthalmopathy were separated from those with stable hyperthyroidism by a 13 V-J model.

The specimen sequenced was blood. This sequence originates from a woman aged 25-40 years with Graves' ophthalmopathy. The chain is built from TRBV19 and TRBJ1-1, with D tentatively TRBD1 (6 bases). CDR3 loop: CASSEDSTVSEAFF. The CDR3, as DNA: TGTGCCAGTAGTGAGGACAGTACAGTCTCTGAAGCTTTCTTT. Full variable domain (missing parts from reference TRBV19 and TRBJ1-1): DGGITQSPKYLFRKEGQNVTLSCEQNLNHDAMYWYRQDPGQGLRLIYYSQIVNDFQKGDIAEGYSVSREKKESFPLTVTSAQKNPTAFYLCASSEDSTVSEAFFGQGTRLTVV.